The entry below describes one T cell receptor beta chain. Its target is not known. The data were produced by immunoSEQ multiplex PCR, yet TCRdb's version contains in-frame clones alone and is incomplete. The repertoire holds approximately 210,000 clones, with approximately 94% as singletons. The V gene's germline CDR1 is MDHEN and CDR2 SYDVKM. The CDR3 is 15 residues long. Trimming at V came to 5 bases and at J to 9 bases, leaving 11 bases not matched to a gene. These data originate in a study of T cell responses to AZD1222 COVID-19 vaccine. The study's findings and limits: The study sampled repertoires only after the peak T cell response. White British ancestry dominated among donors, who included more females, and clonal diversity was possibly underestimated. Nearly half of unique spike-specific TCRs reportedly avoided B.1.351 and B.1.1.7 mutated regions.

The origin of this receptor is an adult who received the MenACWY meningococcal vaccine as a control. The input for sequencing was peripheral blood, taken 28 days after the second dose of the MenACWY control vaccine. This chain joins TRBV28 and TRBJ1-4, with 8 bases that match TRBD1. The CDR3: CASSTRGTGGQKLFF. DNA of the CDR3: TGTGCCAGCAGTACCCGGGGGACAGGTGGCCAAAAACTGTTTTTT. The entire variable domain, with the rest obtained from reference TRBV28 and TRBJ1-4, is as follows: DVKVTQSSRYLVKRTGEKVFLECVQDMDHENMFWYRQDPGLGLRLIYFSYDVKMKEKGDIPEGYSVSREKKERFSLILESASTNQTSMYLCASSTRGTGGQKLFFGSGTQLSVL.